One and the same sample provided the 5 T cell receptor beta chains below, sequenced in a study of shared clonotypes between healthy human individuals. Positive CCR7 selection of CD45RO-negative cells yielded the naive CD8 cells, and terminally differentiated effector memory CD45RA+ cells were excluded. Clones were sequenced by immunoSEQ multiplex PCR, and TCRdb holds only the in-frame ones, with some missing. The data show about 610,000 clones, about 95% seen once. The sample consisted of naive CD8+ T cells sorted from blood. The receptor source for this set is a woman in her twenties or thirties in good health.

The rearrangement joins TRBV29-1 to TRBJ1-2; D might be TRBD1 (6 bases). This CDR3 region has 15 residues. The germline V gene has CDR1 SQVTM and CDR2 ANQGSEA. Trimming pared 0 bases from V and 8 bases from J, leaving 19 bases between. The CDR3 DNA reads as TGCAGCGTTGAAGATAAGAACAGGGAATTTTACGGCTACACCTTC. This codes for CSVEDKNREFYGYTF. Using reference TRBV29-1 and TRBJ1-2 for the parts outside the CDR3, the full variable domain is SAVISQKPSRDICQRGTSLTIQCQVDSQVTMMFWYRQQPGQSLTLIATANQGSEATYESGFVIDKFPISRPNLTFSTLTVSNMSPEDSSIYLCSVEDKNREFYGYTFGSGTRLTVV.

The chain links TRBV27 to TRBJ2-3; 13 bases match TRBD2. Germline V CDR1 and CDR2: MNHEY, SMNVEV (reference sequence). With V trimmed by 6 bases and J by 4 bases, 7 bases remained unmatched. This CDR3 is built from 16 residues. As DNA, the CDR3 is TGTGCCAGCAGCTCCCGGACTAGCGGGAGCGCAGATACGCAGTATTTT. Its protein is CASSSRTSGSADTQYF.

CDR3 in amino acids: CASSEAGTSPNEQFF. DNA of the CDR3: TGTGCCAGCAGTGAAGCCGGGACTAGTCCCAATGAGCAGTTCTTC. V and J are TRBV6-1 and TRBJ2-1; 8 bases are a match to TRBD2. Germline V CDR1 and CDR2: MNHNS, SASEGT. V lost 0 bases to trimming and J lost 6 bases; unmatched junction nucleotides: 4. The CDR3 length is 15 residues.

The genes are TRBV28 and TRBJ2-7; D is uncertain. The V gene lost 3 bases and the J gene lost 1 base, with 7 bases spanning the gap. Germline CDR1 and CDR2: MDHEN and SYDVKM. This CDR3 is 13 amino acids long. This CDR3 is CASSLAMSYEQYF. The DNA for the CDR3 is TGTGCCAGCAGTTTGGCAATGTCCTACGAGCAGTACTTC. The whole variable domain, filled in from reference TRBV28 and TRBJ2-7, reads DVKVTQSSRYLVKRTGEKVFLECVQDMDHENMFWYRQDPGLGLRLIYFSYDVKMKEKGDIPEGYSVSREKKERFSLILESASTNQTSMYLCASSLAMSYEQYFGPGTRLTVT.

The V gene is TRBV5-4, the J gene TRBJ2-5; D gene unclear. This CDR3 contains 15 residues. Germline V CDR1 and CDR2: SGHNT, YYREEE (reference sequence). The V end lost 4 bases, the J end lost 2 bases, and 15 bases lay between the germline ends. The DNA of the CDR3 is TGTGCCAGCAGCCTGACCGGTTTCGGGCAAGAGACCCAGTACTTC. Its protein is CASSLTGFGQETQYF.